This TCR beta chain was sequenced for a study of T cell responses to AZD1222 COVID-19 vaccine. Background on the study: Pooled samples include second doses given at about 4 or 12 weeks.

Losses at the gene ends were 6 bases for V and 8 bases for J; bases not matched to a gene: 13. The CDR3 covers 15 residues. Looked up from germline, CDR1 is MNHEY and CDR2 is SMNVEV (reference sequence). Study observations and caveats: Recipients of two AZD1222 doses showed rising Spike-specific TCR breadth and depth. Seropositive status at baseline applied to only 6 or 7 AZD1222 recipients. White British ancestry dominated among donors, who included more females, and clonal diversity was possibly underestimated.

As concerns this clone: Antigen: not known.

Measured with immunoSEQ multiplex PCR; TCRdb has only the in-frame clones, and not every one. The repertoire holds some 130,000 clones, with over 85% as singletons. The chain uses TRBV27 and TRBJ1-2; 9 bases align to TRBD1. The sample here was peripheral blood, taken on day 0 of AZD1222 vaccination. The TCR originated in an adult in good health. The CDR3 DNA reads TGTGCCAGCAGGCCAATTCCGGGACAGGGCGCGGGCTACACCTTC. It codes for CASRPIPGQGAGYTF.